The 8 T cell receptor beta chains in this list originate from one sample, sequenced in a study of spatial heterogeneity in lung cancer. Described time point: sample taken at primary tumor resection. Frozen PBMC, nontumor lung or tumor provided whole RNA, which was sequenced unsorted. TCRdb recomputed calls from the 5' RACE reads with MiXCR, one row per CDR3 protein. This table holds 25,000 or so distinct CDR3 sequences, approximately 4.7% found once. This material consisted of PBMCs, taken at surgery. The receptors shown here come from a male donor with early-stage non-small cell lung cancer.

This clonotype was found many times. The chain has TRBV5-1 and TRBJ2-7; 8 positions agree with TRBD1. This CDR3 is built from 18 residues. V was clipped by 0 bases and J by 4 bases; unmatched bases: 15. The germline CDR1 and CDR2 sequences are SGHRS and YFSETQ. The CDR3 loop reads CASSLGARDRGMGYEQYF. DNA for the CDR3: TGCGCCAGCAGCTTGGGAGCTCGAGACAGGGGAATGGGGTACGAGCAGTACTTC.

This clonotype was recorded at least ten times. The chain has TRBV7-2 and TRBJ2-3; the D is unclear. CDR3 length: 14 amino acids. The germline V gene encodes CDR1 SGHTA and CDR2 FQGNSA. V was clipped by 3 bases and J by 6 bases, with 13 bases between them. CDR3 region: CASSLGQSLDTQYF. The CDR3, as DNA: TGTGCCAGCAGCTTGGGCCAGAGTTTGGATACGCAGTATTTT.

This clonotype was seen ten or more times. The chain joins TRBV6-2 or TRBV6-3 to TRBJ2-7; 7 nucleotides match TRBD1. Trimming took 4 bases from V and 5 from J; bases not matched to a gene: 11. CDR3 length: 15 amino acids. Germline-derived CDR1 and CDR2 are MNHEY and SVGEGT. CDR3 bases: TGTGCCAGCAGTTCCCGACAGGGCGTGGCGGACGAGCAGTACTTC. Encoded protein: CASSSRQGVADEQYF.

There are many counts of this clonotype. The chain carries TRBV6-2 or TRBV6-3 and TRBJ1-1, with D hard to call. Germline V gene data show CDR1 as MNHEY and CDR2 as SVGEGT. The CDR3 has 14 residues. V dropped 6 bases and J dropped 6 bases, with 17 bases sitting between them. CDR3 nucleotide sequence: TGTGCCAGCAGCCCCAATGAGGTAGTGGCTGAAGCTTTCTTT. This codes for CASSPNEVVAEAFF.

This clonotype was detected many times. This chain links TRBV20-1 with TRBJ2-6, with 8 bases identical to TRBD1. V lost 3 bases to trimming and J lost 4 bases; unmatched junction nucleotides: 5. CDR3 length: 15 residues. Germline CDR1 and CDR2: DFQATT and SNEGSKA (reference sequence). The chain's CDR3 is CSASDRGAGANVLTF. DNA for the CDR3: TGCAGTGCTAGCGACAGGGGAGCAGGGGCCAACGTCCTGACTTTC.

The rearrangement uses TRBV6-1 and TRBJ2-7; D is undetermined. CDR1 MNHNS and CDR2 SASEGT come from the germline V gene. CDR3 size: 21 residues. The V end was cut by 2 bases, the J end by 2 bases, with 31 bases between. The CDR3 nucleotides are TGTGCCAGCAGTGAAACGTGGTTGGGCCTAGGAGTTGTGGCGGTACCCTACGAGCAGTACTTC. It is translated as CASSETWLGLGVVAVPYEQYF.

This clonotype appeared many times. The genes are TRBV5-6 and TRBJ2-7; unclear D gene. CDR1 is SGHDT, CDR2 YYEEEE, per germline. Trimming stripped 0 bases from V and 6 bases from J, with 7 bases between. The CDR3 has 12 amino acids. CDR3 coding DNA: TGTGCCAGCAGCTTGGACGATTCCGAGCAGTACTTC. Translated, it gives CASSLDDSEQYF.

This clonotype came up many times. The CDR3 protein is CATSADIGKHYEQYF. As DNA, the CDR3 is TGTGCCACCAGTGCCGACATAGGGAAGCACTACGAGCAGTACTTC. The gene calls are TRBV24-1 and TRBJ2-7; D is uncertain. Trimming removed 5 bases from V and 3 bases from J, with 16 bases in between. Germline V CDR1 and CDR2: KGHDR, SFDVKD. This CDR3 is built from 15 residues.